What follows are 20 T cell receptor beta chains derived from one specimen sequenced in a study of early T cells in non-severe SARS-CoV-2 infection. TCRdb re-derived calls from the 5' RACE reads in MiXCR, one entry per CDR3 protein. The data hold about 21,000 distinct CDR3 sequences, with less than 7.5% observed a single time. Sequences were derived from whole blood, sampled at baseline. All receptors come from an adult who was a healthcare worker with PCR-confirmed SARS-CoV-2 infection or an uninfected control (not recorded which).

This clonotype was seen at least ten times. The chain is built from TRBV5-1 and TRBJ1-6; TRBD1 matches at 11 bases. Germline CDR1 is SGHRS and CDR2 is YFSETQ. The CDR3 runs 17 residues. Trimming removed 2 bases from V and 7 bases from J; junction bases left unmatched: 8. Written as DNA, the CDR3 is TGCGCCAGCAGCTTTGTGGCCCGGGACAGGGGGAATTCACCCCTCCACTTT. It specifies CASSFVARDRGNSPLHF. The variable domain in full, with the rest retrieved from reference TRBV5-1 and TRBJ1-6, is KAGVTQTPRYLIKTRGQQVTLSCSPISGHRSVSWYQQTPGQGLQFLFEYFSETQRNKGNFPGRFSGRQFSNSRSEMNVSTLELGDSALYLCASSFVARDRGNSPLHFGNGTRLTVT.

The sample holds many counts of this clonotype. The chain combines TRBV9 with TRBJ2-5; 10 bases map to TRBD2. Germline assignment: CDR1 SGDLS and CDR2 YYNGEE. This CDR3 is 15 amino acids long. The ends lost 4 bases at V and 5 bases at J; junction bases unmatched: 8. The DNA for the CDR3 is TGTGCCAGCAGCCCCAGCGGGGGGGGCATGGAGACCCAGTACTTC. Its translation is CASSPSGGGMETQYF.

This clonotype appeared a few times. The V call is TRBV18, the J call TRBJ1-1; D gene unclear. In germline, CDR1 is KGHSH, CDR2 LQKENI. V was pared by 0 bases and J by 3 bases, with 11 bases between. This CDR3 contains 15 residues. The CDR3 bases are TGTGCCAGCTCACCACCCTTTGGCGGTTACACTGAAGCTTTCTTT. Its translation is CASSPPFGGYTEAFF.

The chain carries TRBV5-8 and TRBJ2-6; no firm D call. The CDR3 totals 15 residues. Trimming stripped 7 bases from V and 0 bases from J, with 11 bases between. Germline CDR1 is SGHTS and CDR2 is YDEGEE. As DNA, the CDR3 is TGTGCCAGCTCCCAAGGCAACTCTGGGGCCAACGTCCTGACTTTC. As protein: CASSQGNSGANVLTF.

This clonotype came up many times. This sequence joins TRBV11-2 and TRBJ1-2; the D gene is possibly TRBD1 (5 bases). V dropped 2 bases and J dropped 8 bases, with 9 bases sitting between them. CDR3 length: 12 residues. Germline V gene sequence: CDR1 SGHAT, CDR2 FQNNGV. The CDR3 DNA sequence: TGTGCCAGCAGCTTAATCGGGGACGGCTACACCTTC. This translates into CASSLIGDGYTF.

This chain joins TRBV7-9 and TRBJ2-5, with 11 bases fitting TRBD1. V lost 5 bases to trimming and J lost 5 bases; unmatched junction nucleotides: 10. CDR3 size: 16 residues. Germline V gives CDR1 SEHNR, CDR2 FQNEAQ (reference sequence). The CDR3 DNA is TGTGCCAGCAGCCCCTCCGGGACAGGGGGTAGGGAGACCCAGTACTTC. Translated: CASSPSGTGGRETQYF.

This chain joins TRBV11-2 and TRBJ2-7, with D tentatively TRBD1 (5 bases). Germline CDR1 and CDR2: SGHAT and FQNNGV. CDR3 size: 13 residues. V lost 3 bases to trimming and J lost 7 bases, with 13 bases between them. The CDR3, as DNA: TGTGCCAGCAGCTTTCCAGGGCCTAAGGAGCAGTACTTC. Protein sequence: CASSFPGPKEQYF. Full variable domain (missing parts from reference TRBV11-2 and TRBJ2-7): EAGVAQSPRYKIIEKRQSVAFWCNPISGHATLYWYQQILGQGPKLLIQFQNNGVVDDSQLPKDRFSAERLKGVDSTLKIQPAKLEDSAVYLCASSFPGPKEQYFGPGTRLTVT.

Here the CDR3 reads CSAPDETGELFF. Written as DNA, the CDR3 is TGCAGCGCTCCGGACGAGACCGGGGAGCTGTTTTTT. The chain couples TRBV29-1 to TRBJ2-2; D is unclear. The V gene lost 7 bases and the J gene lost 5 bases, with 11 bases spanning the gap. From germline, CDR1 is SQVTM and CDR2 ANQGSEA. The CDR3 is 12 amino acids.

The chain uses TRBV27 and TRBJ2-1, with a weak D call TRBD2 (7 bases). The V end lost 7 bases, the J end lost 1 base, and 17 bases lay between the germline ends. This CDR3 comprises 16 residues. Per the germline V gene, CDR1 is MNHEY and CDR2 is SMNVEV (reference sequence). CDR3 coding DNA: TGTGCCAGCACCCCTTGGGGGGGCAATTCCTACAATGAGCAGTTCTTC. Protein product: CASTPWGGNSYNEQFF.

In this sample, this clonotype is medium-sized (0.01 to 0.1%). The J gene is TRBJ2-3, the V gene TRBV7-6; D not resolved. The V and J ends lost 5 bases and 0 bases respectively, with 9 bases between them. This CDR3 contains 14 residues. Germline CDR1 is SGHVS and CDR2 is FNYEAQ. In nucleotides, the CDR3 is TGTGCCAGCAGCCAGCAGGCTAGCACAGATACGCAGTATTTT. Encoded protein: CASSQQASTDTQYF.

Judged by abundance, this clonotype is medium-sized. The DNA for the CDR3 is TGTGCCAGCAGCCCTACAGGGCCCCCGAGGACCCAGTACTTC. Its protein is CASSPTGPPRTQYF. V usage is TRBV7-9 and J usage is TRBJ2-5; D is perhaps TRBD1 (6 bases). The CDR3 extends over 14 amino acids. Germline V CDR1 and CDR2: SEHNR, FQNEAQ (reference sequence). V shed 5 bases and J shed 7 bases, with 17 bases lying between them.

Judged by abundance, this clonotype is medium-sized. CDR3 in DNA: TGTGCCACCAGTGTTCTAACAACTGATACAGATACGCAGTATTTT. Amino acids: CATSVLTTDTDTQYF. This rearrangement joins TRBV24-1 to TRBJ2-3; D gene ambiguous. V lost 5 bases and J lost 3, with 14 bases in between. The CDR3 is 15 residues long. Germline V gene lookup returns CDR1 KGHDR and CDR2 SFDVKD.

This clonotype was detected a few times. The rearrangement joins TRBV10-2 to TRBJ1-1, with 11 bases that match TRBD1. With 9 bases clipped from V and 3 bases from J, the junction kept 3 bases outside the gene matches. Germline lookup yields CDR1 WSHSY and CDR2 SAAADI. The CDR3 has 13 residues. CDR3 region: CASGQGADTEAFF. The CDR3, as DNA: TGCGCCAGTGGACAGGGGGCAGACACTGAAGCTTTCTTT.

This clonotype was recorded many times. The chain recombines TRBV15 with TRBJ2-5; 10 bases match TRBD1. The CDR3 length is 15 residues. J lost 2 bases, V lost 1 base, and 1 base had no gene match. Per the germline V gene, CDR1 is LNHNV and CDR2 is YYDKDF (reference sequence). The CDR3 nucleotides are TGTGCCACCAGCAGAGGACAGGGGGCTCAAGAGACCCAGTACTTC. As protein: CATSRGQGAQETQYF.

This clonotype was observed at least ten times. This chain uses TRBV5-1 with TRBJ1-1; D is uncertain. Trimming removed 5 bases from V and 4 bases from J, with 15 bases in between. The length of the CDR3 is 14 residues. Germline CDR1 SGHRS, CDR2 YFSETQ. The CDR3 reads CASSPDPDSTEAFF. The DNA of the CDR3 is TGCGCCAGCAGTCCGGACCCGGACTCCACTGAAGCTTTCTTT.

This clonotype was counted many times. V gene TRBV11-2 combines with J gene TRBJ2-3; D remains unclear. Trimming pared 2 bases from V and 0 bases from J, leaving 6 bases between. CDR1 and CDR2 from the germline V gene are SGHAT and FQNNGV. The CDR3 consists of 14 residues. The CDR3: CASSLSFSTDTQYF. CDR3 coding DNA: TGTGCCAGCAGCTTAAGCTTCAGCACAGATACGCAGTATTTT.

By sample share, this clonotype is medium-sized. V usage is TRBV2 and J usage is TRBJ2-3; D possibly uses TRBD1 or TRBD2 (5 bases each). The V gene's germline CDR1 is SNHLY and CDR2 FYNNEI. Trimming removed 3 bases from V and 2 bases from J, with 12 bases in between. There are 15 residues in the CDR3. The CDR3 sequence is CASSDAIGTTDTQYF. In DNA form, the CDR3 reads TGTGCCAGCAGTGACGCTATTGGGACCACAGATACGCAGTATTTT. The complete variable domain, with remaining parts taken from reference TRBV2 and TRBJ2-3, reads EPEVTQTPSHQVTQMGQEVILRCVPISNHLYFYWYRQILGQKVEFLVSFYNNEISEKSEIFDDQFSVERPDGSNFTLKIRSTKLEDSAMYFCASSDAIGTTDTQYFGPGTRLTVL.

In its sample, this clonotype was seen many times. The chain uses TRBV4-1 and TRBJ2-4; 9 bases fit TRBD2. Germline CDR1 is MGHRA and CDR2 is YSYEKL. The CDR3 contains 19 residues. The ends lost 0 bases at V and 4 bases at J; junction bases unmatched: 13. CDR3 coding DNA: TGCGCCAGCAGCCAAGATTCTCGCTCACTAGCGGGCCTTAAAAACATTCAGTACTTC. Translated: CASSQDSRSLAGLKNIQYF.

This clonotype was detected ten times or more. The V and J genes are TRBV27 and TRBJ1-6; perhaps TRBD1 as D (6 bases). The V end was cut by 7 bases, the J end by 9 bases, with 22 bases between. The germline V gene has CDR1 MNHEY and CDR2 SMNVEV (reference sequence). The CDR3 extends over 16 amino acids. The CDR3 bases are TGTGCCAGCAAACCTAACCGACAGGTTTTGATTTCACCCCTCCACTTT. The encoded protein is CASKPNRQVLISPLHF.

This clonotype was seen only a few times. The chain employs TRBV20-1 and TRBJ2-3, with 10 bases that match TRBD1. This CDR3 comprises 15 residues. Germline values: CDR1 DFQATT, CDR2 SNEGSKA (reference sequence). With V trimmed by 5 bases and J by 5 bases, 10 bases remained unmatched. CDR3 DNA sequence: TGCAGTGCTCCTCCGGGACAGGGGTGGGGAGATACGCAGTATTTT. Its translation: CSAPPGQGWGDTQYF.